This T cell receptor (beta chain) was captured by sequencing in a study of OX40 agonist ivuxolimab in advanced cancers. Study observations and caveats: The average count of expanded clones was higher among CD8+ T cells than among CD4+. Clonal expansion among partial responders at 0.1-3.0 mg/kg ranked near the lowest. Certain nonresponders likewise exhibited a low normalized T-cell clonal expansion.

Regarding this clone: Its matching antigen is unknown.

There are 14 residues in the CDR3. Germline loops: CDR1 SQVTM, CDR2 ANQGSEA. V was pared by 0 bases and J by 5 bases, with 13 bases between. TCRdb keeps only in-frame clones here, not all; method: immunoSEQ multiplex PCR. Of some 54,000 clones detected, approximately 90% appear once; the ten largest clones hold 11% to 15%. Specimen: CD4+ or CD8+ T cells sorted from blood, collected in a trial of the OX40 agonist ivuxolimab. The TCR comes from an adult with an advanced solid tumor such as melanoma, head and neck, liver or kidney cancer. V is TRBV29-1 and J is TRBJ1-1; the D gene is possibly TRBD1 (6 bases). The CDR3 sequence: CSVEDHTGMTEAFF. In nucleotides, the CDR3 is TGCAGCGTTGAAGATCACACAGGGATGACTGAAGCTTTCTTT.